Shown below are 31 T cell receptor beta chains from a single sample sequenced in a study of cytomegalovirus exposure and HLA in healthy donors. A multiplex PCR was run with 60 Vbeta primers and 13 Jbeta primers. The repertoire was sequenced with immunoSEQ multiplex PCR; TCRdb's copy has only in-frame clones and lacks some. The profile shows under 200,000 clones, approximately 84% of them singletons. The sequencing sample was made of PBMCs. These receptors were collected from a boy aged 2 to 10 in good health and CMV-seronegative.

This chain joins TRBV5-4 and TRBJ2-1; possible D gene TRBD1, 6 bases. The ends were cut back, 3 bases at V and 7 bases at J, with 17 bases in the middle. The germline V gene encodes CDR1 SGHNT and CDR2 YYREEE (reference sequence). The CDR3 contains 15 residues. As DNA, the CDR3 is TGTGCCAGCAGCTCCCCAGCGACAGGATTGAATGAGCAGTTCTTC. The encoded protein is CASSSPATGLNEQFF.

The gene calls are TRBV18 and TRBJ2-1; a possible D gene is TRBD2 (7 bases). This CDR3 is 16 amino acids long. CDR1 and CDR2 (germline): KGHSH, LQKENI. V lost 3 bases and J 5 bases, leaving 17 bases between the germline ends. CDR3 sequence reads: CASSPRRLGGDNEQFF. The CDR3 coding sequence is TGTGCCAGCTCACCGAGGAGACTAGGGGGGGACAATGAGCAGTTCTTC.

This clone appeared a few times. This rearrangement joins TRBV4-1 to TRBJ2-7; maybe TRBD2 (5 bases). Germline loops: CDR1 MGHRA, CDR2 YSYEKL. Trimming removed 1 base from V and 6 bases from J, with 7 bases in between. The CDR3 totals 12 residues. Written as DNA, the CDR3 is TGCGCCAGCAGCCAAGGCGGAGGCGAGCAGTACTTC. Its protein product is CASSQGGGEQYF.

This chain connects TRBV6-5 to TRBJ1-1; the match to TRBD1 covers 8 bases. CDR1 is MNHEY, CDR2 SVGAGI, per germline. The CDR3 sequence is 15 residues long. V lost 4 bases to trimming and J lost 5 bases; unmatched junction nucleotides: 9. The CDR3 DNA reads TGTGCCAGCAGTTTCGGACAGGGAGGAGATACTGAAGCTTTCTTT. It is translated as CASSFGQGGDTEAFF.

The V and J genes are TRBV5-4 and TRBJ2-7, with TRBD2 matching 9 bases. J lost 3 bases, V lost 4 bases, and 11 bases had no gene match. The CDR3 runs to 16 residues. The germline V gene encodes CDR1 SGHNT and CDR2 YYREEE (reference sequence). The CDR3 DNA reads TGTGCCAGCAGCCCATACCAGTCTAGCGGGATCTACGAGCAGTACTTC. Translation gives CASSPYQSSGIYEQYF.

This chain uses TRBV7-9 with TRBJ2-1; 7 bases map to TRBD1. The CDR3 is 14 residues long. J was trimmed by 4 bases and V by 5 bases; bases with no gene match: 5. Per the germline V gene, CDR1 is SEHNR and CDR2 is FQNEAQ (reference sequence). The CDR3 spells CASSTRQGYNEQFF. The CDR3 DNA follows: TGTGCCAGCAGCACCAGACAGGGATACAATGAGCAGTTCTTC.

The V call is TRBV29-1, the J call TRBJ2-5; 10 bases align to TRBD1. CDR1 and CDR2 from the germline V gene are SQVTM and ANQGSEA. The V segment lost 6 bases and the J segment 3 bases; nucleotides outside the gene matches: 7. The length of the CDR3 is 14 residues. The CDR3 loop is CSVERTGGEETQYF. CDR3 bases: TGCAGCGTCGAGCGGACAGGGGGTGAAGAGACCCAGTACTTC.

The chain has TRBV15 and TRBJ1-2, with 8 bases lining up with TRBD1. This CDR3 is built from 15 residues. The germline CDR1 and CDR2 sequences are LNHNV and YYDKDF (reference sequence). The ends lost 5 bases at V and 7 bases at J; junction bases unmatched: 12. CDR3 bases: TGTGCCACCAGCCAGTCTTGGACAGGGAGAGTTGGCTACACCTTC. This sequence encodes CATSQSWTGRVGYTF.

This chain joins TRBV5-1 and TRBJ2-3; 11 nucleotides align to TRBD1. Germline CDR1 SGHRS, CDR2 YFSETQ. The CDR3 is made up of 12 amino acids. With 4 bases clipped from V and 13 bases from J, the junction kept 5 bases outside the gene matches. The CDR3 is CASSLGQGAKYF. The CDR3 nucleotides read TGCGCCAGCAGCCTCGGACAGGGGGCGAAGTATTTT.

The rearrangement links TRBV6-1 to TRBJ1-1; D ambiguous. This CDR3 comprises 15 residues. Trimming stripped 6 bases from V and 1 base from J, with 15 bases between. Germline assignment: CDR1 MNHNS and CDR2 SASEGT. The chain's CDR3 is CASREPTRKNTEAFF. In DNA form, the CDR3 reads TGTGCCAGCAGAGAACCGACACGTAAGAACACTGAAGCTTTCTTT.

The rearrangement links TRBV11-2 to TRBJ2-3; 11 bases line up with TRBD1. Germline values: CDR1 SGHAT, CDR2 FQNNGV. The CDR3 has 16 amino acids. Losses at the gene ends were 5 bases for V and 3 bases for J; bases not matched to a gene: 7. CDR3: CASSLRTGGFTDTQYF. The CDR3 DNA follows: TGTGCCAGCAGCCTCCGGACAGGGGGCTTTACAGATACGCAGTATTTT.

V gene TRBV14 combines with J gene TRBJ1-3, with D perhaps matching TRBD1 (5 bases). CDR1 is SGHDN and CDR2 is FVKESK in the germline V gene. Between the trimmed V and J ends, which lost 5 bases and 4 bases, there was a span of 27 bases. The CDR3 sequence is 19 residues long. The CDR3 coding sequence is TGTGCCAGCAGCTATTACCCGACCGTGAGGAGGGACGGGGGAAACACCATATATTTT. Translated, it gives CASSYYPTVRRDGGNTIYF.

The gene calls are TRBV29-1 and TRBJ2-5; weak D call: TRBD2 (5 bases). Trimming removed 3 bases at V and 2 bases at J, with 10 bases between. Per germline, CDR1 SQVTM and CDR2 ANQGSEA. The CDR3 is made up of 13 amino acids. The CDR3 coding sequence is TGCAGCGTTGAGTGGACTGGACAAGAGACCCAGTACTTC. This sequence encodes CSVEWTGQETQYF.

In nucleotides, the CDR3 is TGTGCCTGGAGTCCGACTAGCGGACGCACAGATACGCAGTATTTT. The encoded protein is CAWSPTSGRTDTQYF. This chain connects TRBV30 to TRBJ2-3, with 9 bases aligning to TRBD2. From germline, CDR1 is GTSNPN and CDR2 SVGIG (reference sequence). This CDR3 is 15 amino acids long. V lost 2 bases and J lost 1; bases outside the gene matches: 4.

J is TRBJ2-1 and V is TRBV5-4; D possibly corresponds to TRBD2 (5 bases). The CDR3 loop spans 15 amino acids. The V gene's germline CDR1 is SGHNT and CDR2 YYREEE (reference sequence). The ends were cut back, 0 bases at V and 3 bases at J, with 10 bases in the middle. The CDR3 is CASSLGGLNYNEQFF. The CDR3 region has the DNA TGTGCCAGCAGCTTGGGAGGGCTTAACTACAATGAGCAGTTCTTC. The full variable domain, in which reference TRBV5-4 and TRBJ2-1 provide the parts outside the CDR3, is ETGVTQSPTHLIKTRGQQVTLRCSSQSGHNTVSWYQQALGQGPQFIFQYYREEENGRGNFPPRFSGLQFPNYSSELNVNALELDDSALYLCASSLGGLNYNEQFFGPGTRLTVL.

The chain couples TRBV6-1 to TRBJ2-3; 14 nucleotides align to TRBD2. Trimming at V came to 4 bases and at J to 0 bases, leaving 12 bases not matched to a gene. CDR1 is MNHNS and CDR2 is SASEGT in the germline V gene. This CDR3 spans 20 amino acids. This CDR3 is CASSVLSWTSGRTSTDTQYF. For the CDR3, the DNA is TGTGCCAGCAGTGTCTTGAGTTGGACTAGCGGGAGGACTAGCACAGATACGCAGTATTTT.

This clone was found once. Other DNA sequences in this sample translate to the same CDR3. The CDR3 DNA sequence: TGTGCCAGCAGTGAAGACCGGGGGGAGACCCAGTACTTC. It encodes CASSEDRGETQYF. The chain carries TRBV6-1 and TRBJ2-5; D perhaps matches TRBD2 (6 bases). Trimming removed 1 base at V and 5 bases at J, with 8 bases between. This CDR3 is built from 13 residues. Germline lookup yields CDR1 MNHNS and CDR2 SASEGT.

The chain uses TRBV5-1 and TRBJ2-5; TRBD2 agrees at 14 bases. V lost 4 bases to trimming and J lost 5 bases; unmatched junction nucleotides: 7. There are 16 residues in the CDR3. Germline V lookup: CDR1 SGHRS, CDR2 YFSETQ. The CDR3 sequence: CASSQGLAGGRETQYF. The DNA for the CDR3 is TGCGCCAGCAGCCAAGGACTAGCGGGAGGTCGCGAGACCCAGTACTTC.

The rearrangement uses TRBV13 and TRBJ2-3; no firm D call. V lost 0 bases, J lost 0 bases, and 13 bases lay in between. This CDR3 comprises 17 residues. The germline V gene encodes CDR1 PRHDT and CDR2 FYEKMQ (reference sequence). This CDR3 reads CASSLGPYVFSTDTQYF. Here the CDR3 DNA reads TGTGCCAGCAGCTTAGGGCCCTATGTTTTCAGCACAGATACGCAGTATTTT.

The chain uses TRBV27 and TRBJ2-1; TRBD2 aligns across 8 bases. The CDR3 has 15 amino acids. Losses at the gene ends were 5 bases for V and 5 bases for J; bases not matched to a gene: 8. The germline V gene has CDR1 MNHEY and CDR2 SMNVEV (reference sequence). CDR3 in amino acids: CASSKREWWDNEQFF. CDR3 sequence (DNA): TGTGCCAGCAGTAAGCGGGAGTGGTGGGACAATGAGCAGTTCTTC.

This rearrangement joins TRBV7-9 to TRBJ1-2; D unresolved. V was cut by 3 bases and J by 6 bases, with 20 bases left in between. The CDR3 is 16 amino acids. The germline CDR1 and CDR2 sequences are SEHNR and FQNEAQ (reference sequence). The CDR3 reads CASSFDPRYPEDGYTF. The DNA for the CDR3 is TGTGCCAGCAGCTTTGACCCCCGATACCCCGAGGATGGCTACACCTTC. Full variable domain (remainder filled in from reference TRBV7-9 and TRBJ1-2): DTGVSQNPRHKITKRGQNVTFRCDPISEHNRLYWYRQTLGQGPEFLTYFQNEAQLEKSRLLSDRFSAERPKGSFSTLEIQRTEQGDSAMYLCASSFDPRYPEDGYTFGSGTRLTVV.

The chain employs TRBV29-1 and TRBJ1-4; 7 nucleotides match TRBD1. Germline V gene lookup returns CDR1 SQVTM and CDR2 ANQGSEA. The J segment lost 8 bases and the V segment lost 1 base, leaving 4 bases of the junction unmatched. The CDR3 totals 13 residues. CDR3 amino acids: CSVEGQGGEKLFF. CDR3 sequence (DNA): TGCAGCGTTGAAGGACAGGGAGGAGAAAAACTGTTTTTT.

CDR3 protein: CASSSFGTSLYNEQFF. CDR3 in DNA: TGTGCCAGCAGCTCCTTTGGTACTAGCCTCTACAATGAGCAGTTCTTC. The rearrangement joins TRBV7-9 to TRBJ2-1; possibly TRBD2 for D (6 bases). The V gene lost 4 bases and the J gene lost 3 bases, with 16 bases spanning the gap. The CDR3 is made up of 16 amino acids. The germline CDR1 and CDR2 sequences are SEHNR and FQNEAQ (reference sequence).

The chain is built from TRBV15 and TRBJ1-1, with unresolved D. This CDR3 spans 16 amino acids. CDR1 and CDR2 from the germline V gene are LNHNV and YYDKDF (reference sequence). Trimming shortened V by 0 bases and J by 0 bases, and 11 bases separated the two germline ends. The CDR3 coding sequence is TGTGCCACCAGCAGAGATGGTGAGGGTATGAACACTGAAGCTTTCTTT. Its protein is CATSRDGEGMNTEAFF.

The chain recombines TRBV4-2 with TRBJ1-1, with D possibly TRBD1 on 6 matching bases. Germline V gene data show CDR1 as LGHNA and CDR2 as YNFKEQ. Trimming stripped 1 base from V and 6 bases from J, with 15 bases between. CDR3 size: 15 residues. This chain's CDR3 is CASSQAAQGGAEAFF. CDR3 in DNA: TGTGCCAGCAGCCAAGCGGCACAGGGCGGCGCTGAAGCTTTCTTT.

Here the CDR3 reads CASWRDYNEQFF. CDR3 nucleotides: TGTGCCAGTTGGAGAGACTACAATGAGCAGTTCTTC. The V gene is TRBV19, the J gene TRBJ2-1; no reliable D call. The CDR3 totals 12 residues. The germline V gene encodes CDR1 LNHDA and CDR2 SQIVND (reference sequence). V shed 8 bases and J shed 3 bases, with 8 bases lying between them.

The V call is TRBV4-1, the J call TRBJ1-4; D not certain. The CDR3 is 15 amino acids. V was cut by 4 bases and J by 3 bases, with 12 bases left in between. Germline V CDR1 and CDR2: MGHRA, YSYEKL. CDR3 sequence reads: CASSPPLRSNEKLFF. CDR3 nucleotide sequence: TGCGCCAGCAGCCCACCCCTGAGGTCTAATGAAAAACTGTTTTTT.

The V and J genes are TRBV7-6 and TRBJ1-1; D is unresolved. Trimming cost V 5 bases and J 3 bases, with 16 bases left between them. The CDR3 loop spans 15 amino acids. The germline V gene has CDR1 SGHVS and CDR2 FNYEAQ. CDR3: CASSPYLVEDTEAFF. In DNA, the CDR3 is TGTGCCAGCAGCCCCTATTTGGTAGAGGACACTGAAGCTTTCTTT.

The rearrangement uses TRBV6-5 and TRBJ2-7; 10 bases match TRBD1. Germline lookup yields CDR1 MNHEY and CDR2 SVGAGI. With V trimmed by 2 bases and J by 3 bases, 4 bases remained unmatched. The CDR3 length is 15 residues. In DNA, the CDR3 is TGTGCCAGCAGTTACCGGGACAGGGGAGGCTACGAGCAGTACTTC. Residues: CASSYRDRGGYEQYF.

The chain has TRBV19 and TRBJ1-2, with 7 nucleotides matching TRBD1. This CDR3 has 16 residues. V lost 3 bases, J lost 0 bases, and 7 bases stayed unmatched. The V gene's germline CDR1 is LNHDA and CDR2 SQIVND (reference sequence). Written as DNA, the CDR3 is TGTGCCAGTAGTATCGGGACAGTATTTCCTAACTATGGCTACACCTTC. This encodes CASSIGTVFPNYGYTF.

The chain recombines TRBV27 with TRBJ2-1, with 7 positions matching TRBD2. Trimming took 4 bases from V and 5 from J; bases not matched to a gene: 14. The CDR3 totals 17 residues. The V gene's germline CDR1 is MNHEY and CDR2 SMNVEV (reference sequence). The CDR3 region has the DNA TGTGCCAGCAGTTCCCCTGCGGACGGGGGGACTGACAATGAGCAGTTCTTC. Amino acids: CASSSPADGGTDNEQFF.